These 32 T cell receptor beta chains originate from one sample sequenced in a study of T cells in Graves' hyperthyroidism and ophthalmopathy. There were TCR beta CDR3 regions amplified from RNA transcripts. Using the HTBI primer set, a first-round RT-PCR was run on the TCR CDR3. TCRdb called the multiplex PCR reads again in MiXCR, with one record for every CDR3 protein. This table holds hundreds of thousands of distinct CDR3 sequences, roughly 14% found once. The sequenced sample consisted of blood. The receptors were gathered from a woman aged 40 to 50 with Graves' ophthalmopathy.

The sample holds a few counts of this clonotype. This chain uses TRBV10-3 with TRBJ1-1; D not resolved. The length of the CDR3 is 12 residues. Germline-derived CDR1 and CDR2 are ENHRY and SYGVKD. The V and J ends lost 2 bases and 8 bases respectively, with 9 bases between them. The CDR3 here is CAISEIETEAFF. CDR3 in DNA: TGTGCCATCAGTGAGATCGAAACAGAAGCTTTCTTT.

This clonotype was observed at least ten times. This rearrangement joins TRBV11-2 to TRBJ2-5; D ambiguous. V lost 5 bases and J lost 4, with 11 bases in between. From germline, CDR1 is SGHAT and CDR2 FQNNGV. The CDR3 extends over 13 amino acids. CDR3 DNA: TGTGCCAGCAGCAACATGGAACGAGAGACCCAGTACTTC. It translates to CASSNMERETQYF.

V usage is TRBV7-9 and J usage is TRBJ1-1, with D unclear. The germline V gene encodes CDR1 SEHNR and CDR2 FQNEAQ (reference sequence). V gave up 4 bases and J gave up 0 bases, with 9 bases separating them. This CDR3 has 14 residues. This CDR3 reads CASSSGVVNTEAFF. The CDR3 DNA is TGTGCCAGCAGCTCCGGTGTCGTGAACACTGAAGCTTTCTTT. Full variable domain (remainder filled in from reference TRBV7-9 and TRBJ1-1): DTGVSQNPRHKITKRGQNVTFRCDPISEHNRLYWYRQTLGQGPEFLTYFQNEAQLEKSRLLSDRFSAERPKGSFSTLEIQRTEQGDSAMYLCASSSGVVNTEAFFGQGTRLTVV.

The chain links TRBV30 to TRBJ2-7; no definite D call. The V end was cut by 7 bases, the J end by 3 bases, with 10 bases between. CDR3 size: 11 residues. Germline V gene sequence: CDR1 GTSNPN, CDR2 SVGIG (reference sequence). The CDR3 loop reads CAYTTIYEQYF. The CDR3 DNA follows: TGTGCCTACACCACGATCTACGAGCAGTACTTC. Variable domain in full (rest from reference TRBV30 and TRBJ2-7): SQTIHQWPATLVQPVGSPLSLECTVEGTSNPNLYWYRQAAGRGLQLLFYSVGIGQISSEVPQNLSASRPQDRQFILSSKKLLLSDSGFYLCAYTTIYEQYFGPGTRLTVT.

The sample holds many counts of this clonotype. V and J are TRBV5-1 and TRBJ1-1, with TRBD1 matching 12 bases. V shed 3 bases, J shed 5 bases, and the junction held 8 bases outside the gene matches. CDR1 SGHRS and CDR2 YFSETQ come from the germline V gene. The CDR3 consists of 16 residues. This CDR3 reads CASSSGTGGAGTEAFF. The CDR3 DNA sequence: TGCGCCAGCAGCTCCGGGACAGGGGGCGCGGGGACTGAAGCTTTCTTT. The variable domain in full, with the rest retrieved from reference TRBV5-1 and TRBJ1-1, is KAGVTQTPRYLIKTRGQQVTLSCSPISGHRSVSWYQQTPGQGLQFLFEYFSETQRNKGNFPGRFSGRQFSNSRSEMNVSTLELGDSALYLCASSSGTGGAGTEAFFGQGTRLTVV.

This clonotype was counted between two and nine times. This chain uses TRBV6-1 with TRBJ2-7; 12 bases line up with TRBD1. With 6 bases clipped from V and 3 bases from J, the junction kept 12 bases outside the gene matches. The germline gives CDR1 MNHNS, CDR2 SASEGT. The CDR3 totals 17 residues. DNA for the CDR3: TGTGCCAGCAGGAAAACGGGGACAGGGGGCGGAAACTACGAGCAGTACTTC. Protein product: CASRKTGTGGGNYEQYF.

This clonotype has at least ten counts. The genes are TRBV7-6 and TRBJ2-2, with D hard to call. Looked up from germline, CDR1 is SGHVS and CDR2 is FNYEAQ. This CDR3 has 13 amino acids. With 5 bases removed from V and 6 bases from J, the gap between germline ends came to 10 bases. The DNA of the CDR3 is TGTGCCAGCAGCGTCAGACACGCCGGGGAGCTGTTTTTT. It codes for CASSVRHAGELFF.

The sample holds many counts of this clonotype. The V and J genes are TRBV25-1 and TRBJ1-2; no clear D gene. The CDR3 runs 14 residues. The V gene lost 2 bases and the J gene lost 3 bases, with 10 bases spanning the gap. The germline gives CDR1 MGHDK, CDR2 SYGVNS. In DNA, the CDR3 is TGTGCCAGCAGTGAACCCGGGGAGGACTATGGCTACACCTTC. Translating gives CASSEPGEDYGYTF.

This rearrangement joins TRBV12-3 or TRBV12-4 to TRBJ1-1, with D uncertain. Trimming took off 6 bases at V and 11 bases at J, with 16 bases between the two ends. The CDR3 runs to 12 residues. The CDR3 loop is CASSHPVGHAFF. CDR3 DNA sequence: TGTGCCAGCAGCCACCCGGTGGGTCACGCTTTCTTT.

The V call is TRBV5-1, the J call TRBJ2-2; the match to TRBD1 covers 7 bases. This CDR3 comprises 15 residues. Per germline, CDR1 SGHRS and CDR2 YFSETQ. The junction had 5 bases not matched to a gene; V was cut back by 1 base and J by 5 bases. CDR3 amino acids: CASSLSTGVTGELFF. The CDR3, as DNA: TGCGCCAGCAGCTTGAGCACAGGGGTTACCGGGGAGCTGTTTTTT. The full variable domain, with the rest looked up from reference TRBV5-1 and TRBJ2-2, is KAGVTQTPRYLIKTRGQQVTLSCSPISGHRSVSWYQQTPGQGLQFLFEYFSETQRNKGNFPGRFSGRQFSNSRSEMNVSTLELGDSALYLCASSLSTGVTGELFFGEGSRLTVL.

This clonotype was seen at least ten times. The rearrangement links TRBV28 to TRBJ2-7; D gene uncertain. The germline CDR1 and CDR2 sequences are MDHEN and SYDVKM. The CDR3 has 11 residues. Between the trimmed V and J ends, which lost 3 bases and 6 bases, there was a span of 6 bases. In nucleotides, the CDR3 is TGTGCCAGCAGTTTTGCTTCCGAGCAGTACTTC. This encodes CASSFASEQYF.

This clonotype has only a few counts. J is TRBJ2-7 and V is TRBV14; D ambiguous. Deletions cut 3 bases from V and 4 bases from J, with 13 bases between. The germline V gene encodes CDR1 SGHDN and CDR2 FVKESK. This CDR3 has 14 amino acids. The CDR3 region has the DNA TGTGCCAGCAGCCAGGCCTCACGGGTTTACGAGCAGTACTTC. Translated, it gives CASSQASRVYEQYF.

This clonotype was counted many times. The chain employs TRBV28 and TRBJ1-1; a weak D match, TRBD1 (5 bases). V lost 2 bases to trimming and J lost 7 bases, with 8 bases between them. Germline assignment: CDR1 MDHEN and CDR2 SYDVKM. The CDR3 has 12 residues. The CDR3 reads CASSLGAREAFF. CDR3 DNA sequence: TGTGCCAGCAGTTTAGGGGCACGTGAAGCTTTCTTT.

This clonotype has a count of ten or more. In nucleotides, the CDR3 is TGTGCCAGCAGTTTAGTTGGGACGGCGAACACTGAAGCTTTCTTT. Protein product: CASSLVGTANTEAFF. The chain employs TRBV12-3 or TRBV12-4 and TRBJ1-1; TRBD1 might be the D (5 bases). This CDR3 spans 15 amino acids. Trimming left V 1 base short and J 1 base short, with 10 bases between.

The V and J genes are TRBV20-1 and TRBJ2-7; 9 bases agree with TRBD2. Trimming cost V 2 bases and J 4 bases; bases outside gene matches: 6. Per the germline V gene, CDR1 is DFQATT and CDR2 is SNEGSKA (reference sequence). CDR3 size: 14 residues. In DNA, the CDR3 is TGCAGTGCTAGATCCGTAGCGGGAGCATACGAGCAGTACTTC. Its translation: CSARSVAGAYEQYF.

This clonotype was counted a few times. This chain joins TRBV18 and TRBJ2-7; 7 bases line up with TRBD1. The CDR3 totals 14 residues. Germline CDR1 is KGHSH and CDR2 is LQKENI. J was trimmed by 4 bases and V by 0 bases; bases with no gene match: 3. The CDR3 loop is CASSPPGTAYEQYF. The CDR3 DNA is TGTGCCAGCTCACCACCCGGGACAGCGTACGAGCAGTACTTC. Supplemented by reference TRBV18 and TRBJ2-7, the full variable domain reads NAGVMQNPRHLVRRRGQEARLRCSPMKGHSHVYWYRQLPEEGLKFMVYLQKENIIDESGMPKERFSAEFPKEGPSILRIQQVVRGDSAAYFCASSPPGTAYEQYFGPGTRLTVT.

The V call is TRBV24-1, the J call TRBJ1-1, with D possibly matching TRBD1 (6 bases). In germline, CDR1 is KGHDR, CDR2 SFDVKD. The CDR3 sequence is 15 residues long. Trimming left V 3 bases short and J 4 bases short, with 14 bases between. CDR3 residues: CATSDPSGGGTEAFF. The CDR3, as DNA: TGTGCCACCAGTGATCCCTCCGGAGGGGGCACTGAAGCTTTCTTT.

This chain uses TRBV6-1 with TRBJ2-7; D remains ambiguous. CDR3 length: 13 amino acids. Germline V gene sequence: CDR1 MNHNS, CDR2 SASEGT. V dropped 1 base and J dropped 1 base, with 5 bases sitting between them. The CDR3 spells CASSEGPSYEQYF. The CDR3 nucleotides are TGTGCCAGCAGTGAAGGCCCTTCCTACGAGCAGTACTTC.

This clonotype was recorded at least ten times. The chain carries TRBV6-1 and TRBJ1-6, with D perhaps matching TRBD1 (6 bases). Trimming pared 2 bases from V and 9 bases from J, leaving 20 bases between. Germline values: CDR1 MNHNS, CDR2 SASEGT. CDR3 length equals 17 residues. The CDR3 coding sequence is TGTGCCAGCAGTGAAATAGGGGGGGCAACTATTATTTCACCCCTCCACTTT. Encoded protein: CASSEIGGATIISPLHF.

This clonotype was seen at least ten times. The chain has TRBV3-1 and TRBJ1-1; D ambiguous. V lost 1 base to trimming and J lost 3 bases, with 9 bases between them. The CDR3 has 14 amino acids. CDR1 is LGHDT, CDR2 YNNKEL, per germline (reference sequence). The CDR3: CASSQVASHTEAFF. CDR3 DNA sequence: TGTGCCAGCAGCCAAGTGGCAAGTCACACTGAAGCTTTCTTT.

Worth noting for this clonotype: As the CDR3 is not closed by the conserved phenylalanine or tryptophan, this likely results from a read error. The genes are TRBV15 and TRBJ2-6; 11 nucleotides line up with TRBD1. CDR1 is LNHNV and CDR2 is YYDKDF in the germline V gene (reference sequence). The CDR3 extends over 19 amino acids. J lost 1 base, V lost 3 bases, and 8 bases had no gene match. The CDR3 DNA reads TGTGCCACCAGCAGCCCATCCGGGACAGGGGGATCTGGGGCCAACGTCCTGACTCTC. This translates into CATSSPSGTGGSGANVLTL.

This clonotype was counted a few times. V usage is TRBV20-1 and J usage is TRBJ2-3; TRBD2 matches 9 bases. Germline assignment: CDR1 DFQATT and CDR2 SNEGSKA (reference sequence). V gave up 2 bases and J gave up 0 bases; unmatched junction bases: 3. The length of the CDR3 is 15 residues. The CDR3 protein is CSARSSGASTDTQYF. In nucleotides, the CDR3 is TGCAGTGCTAGATCTAGCGGGGCTAGCACAGATACGCAGTATTTT.

The CDR3 nucleotides are TGTGCCAGCAGTCCGCCGGGGCGGGGTAGCAATCAGCCCCAGCATTTT. Translated: CASSPPGRGSNQPQHF. The chain combines TRBV28 with TRBJ1-5; D might be TRBD1 (5 bases). There are 16 residues in the CDR3. Germline loops: CDR1 MDHEN, CDR2 SYDVKM. V shed 5 bases and J shed 0 bases, with 14 bases lying between them.

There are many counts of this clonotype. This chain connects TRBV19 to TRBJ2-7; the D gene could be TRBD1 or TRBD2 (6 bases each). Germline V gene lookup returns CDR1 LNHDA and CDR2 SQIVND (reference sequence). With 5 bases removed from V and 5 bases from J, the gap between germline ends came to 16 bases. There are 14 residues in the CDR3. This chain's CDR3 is CASSQQGTGDEQYF. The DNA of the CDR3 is TGTGCCAGTAGTCAGCAGGGGACTGGGGACGAGCAGTACTTC.

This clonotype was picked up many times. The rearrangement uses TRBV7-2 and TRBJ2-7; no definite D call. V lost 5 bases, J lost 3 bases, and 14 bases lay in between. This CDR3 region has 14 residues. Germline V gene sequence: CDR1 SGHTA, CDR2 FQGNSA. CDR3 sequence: CASSPQALDYEQYF. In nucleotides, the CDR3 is TGTGCCAGCAGCCCTCAGGCCTTGGACTACGAGCAGTACTTC.

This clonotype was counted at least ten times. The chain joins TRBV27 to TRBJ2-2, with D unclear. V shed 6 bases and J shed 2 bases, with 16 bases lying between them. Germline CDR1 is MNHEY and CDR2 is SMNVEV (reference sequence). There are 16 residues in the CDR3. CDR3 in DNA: TGTGCCAGCAGCAGACCTGGCGCGACCAACACCGGGGAGCTGTTTTTT. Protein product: CASSRPGATNTGELFF.

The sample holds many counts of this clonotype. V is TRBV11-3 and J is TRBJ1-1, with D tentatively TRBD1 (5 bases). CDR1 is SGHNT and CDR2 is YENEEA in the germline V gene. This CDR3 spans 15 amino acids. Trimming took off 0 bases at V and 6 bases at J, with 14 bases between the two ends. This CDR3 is CASSLEPALGAEAFF. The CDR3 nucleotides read TGTGCCAGCAGCTTAGAACCGGCCTTGGGGGCTGAAGCTTTCTTT.

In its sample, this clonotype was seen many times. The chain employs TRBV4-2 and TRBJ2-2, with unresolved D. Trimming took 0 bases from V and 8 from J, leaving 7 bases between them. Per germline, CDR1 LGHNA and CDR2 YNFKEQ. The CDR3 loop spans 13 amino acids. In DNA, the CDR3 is TGTGCCAGCAGCCAAGAAAGGTGGGGGGAGCTGTTTTTT. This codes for CASSQERWGELFF.

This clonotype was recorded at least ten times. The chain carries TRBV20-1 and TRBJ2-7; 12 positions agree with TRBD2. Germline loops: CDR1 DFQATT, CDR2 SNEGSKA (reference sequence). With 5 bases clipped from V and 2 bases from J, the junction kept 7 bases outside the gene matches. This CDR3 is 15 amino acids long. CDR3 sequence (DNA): TGCAGTGCTGCCGCACTAGCGGGAGGCACCTACGAGCAGTACTTC. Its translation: CSAAALAGGTYEQYF.

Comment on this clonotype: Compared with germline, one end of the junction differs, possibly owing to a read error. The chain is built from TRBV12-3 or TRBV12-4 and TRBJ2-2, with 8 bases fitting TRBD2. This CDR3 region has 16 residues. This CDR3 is CASGFDPGGDTGELFF. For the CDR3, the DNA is TGTGCCAGCGGTTTTGATCCGGGAGGGGACACCGGGGAGCTGTTTTTT.

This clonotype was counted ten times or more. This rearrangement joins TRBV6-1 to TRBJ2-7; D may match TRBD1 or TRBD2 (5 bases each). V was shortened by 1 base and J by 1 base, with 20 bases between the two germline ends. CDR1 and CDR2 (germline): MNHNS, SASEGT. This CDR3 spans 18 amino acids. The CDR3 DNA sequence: TGTGCCAGCAGTGAAGGGGGGTATGCGGACCCCAAATCCTACGAGCAGTACTTC. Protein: CASSEGGYADPKSYEQYF.

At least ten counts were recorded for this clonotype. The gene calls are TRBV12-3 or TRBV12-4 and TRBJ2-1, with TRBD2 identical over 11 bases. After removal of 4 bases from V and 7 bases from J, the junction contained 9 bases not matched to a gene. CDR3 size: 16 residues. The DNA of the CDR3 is TGTGCCAGCAGTTCTCATAGCGGGAGGGCCGAAAATGAGCAGTTCTTC. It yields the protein CASSSHSGRAENEQFF.